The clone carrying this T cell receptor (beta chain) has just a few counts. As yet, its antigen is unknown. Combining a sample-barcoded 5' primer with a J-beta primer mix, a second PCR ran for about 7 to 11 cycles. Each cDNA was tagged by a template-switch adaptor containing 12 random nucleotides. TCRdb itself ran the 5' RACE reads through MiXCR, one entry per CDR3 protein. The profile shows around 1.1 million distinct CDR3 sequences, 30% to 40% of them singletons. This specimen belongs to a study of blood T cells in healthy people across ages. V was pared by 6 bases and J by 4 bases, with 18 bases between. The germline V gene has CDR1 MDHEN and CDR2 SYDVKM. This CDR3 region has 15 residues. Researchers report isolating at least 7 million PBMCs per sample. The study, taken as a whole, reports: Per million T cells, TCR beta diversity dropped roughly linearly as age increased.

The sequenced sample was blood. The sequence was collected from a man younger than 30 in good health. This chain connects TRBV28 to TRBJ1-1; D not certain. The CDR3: CASSRPPIGFTEAFF. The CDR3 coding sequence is TGTGCCAGCAGCAGACCACCGATCGGGTTCACTGAAGCTTTCTTT. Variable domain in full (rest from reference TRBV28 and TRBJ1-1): DVKVTQSSRYLVKRTGEKVFLECVQDMDHENMFWYRQDPGLGLRLIYFSYDVKMKEKGDIPEGYSVSREKKERFSLILESASTNQTSMYLCASSRPPIGFTEAFFGQGTRLTVV.